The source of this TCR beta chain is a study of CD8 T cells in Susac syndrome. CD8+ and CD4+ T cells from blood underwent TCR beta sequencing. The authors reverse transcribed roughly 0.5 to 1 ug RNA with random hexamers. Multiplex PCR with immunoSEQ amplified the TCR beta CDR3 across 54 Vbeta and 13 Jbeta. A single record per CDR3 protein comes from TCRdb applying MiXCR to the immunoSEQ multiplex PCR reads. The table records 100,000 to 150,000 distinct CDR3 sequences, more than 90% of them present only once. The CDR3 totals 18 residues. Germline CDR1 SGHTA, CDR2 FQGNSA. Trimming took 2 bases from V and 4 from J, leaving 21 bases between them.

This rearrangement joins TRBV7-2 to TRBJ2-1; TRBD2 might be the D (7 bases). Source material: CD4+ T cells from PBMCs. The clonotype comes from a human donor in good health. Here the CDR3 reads CASSLRTGAGATYNEQFF. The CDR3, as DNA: TGTGCCAGCAGCTTAAGGACGGGGGCGGGAGCGACTTACAATGAGCAGTTCTTC.